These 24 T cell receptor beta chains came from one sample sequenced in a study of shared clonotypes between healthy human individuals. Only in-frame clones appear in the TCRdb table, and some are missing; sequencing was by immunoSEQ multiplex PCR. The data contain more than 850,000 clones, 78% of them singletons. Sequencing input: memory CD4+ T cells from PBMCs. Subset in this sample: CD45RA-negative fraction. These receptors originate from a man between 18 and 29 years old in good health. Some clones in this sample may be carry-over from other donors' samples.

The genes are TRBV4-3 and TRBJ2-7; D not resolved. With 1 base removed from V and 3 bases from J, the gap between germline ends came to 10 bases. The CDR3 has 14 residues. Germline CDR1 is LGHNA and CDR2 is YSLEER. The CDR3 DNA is TGCGCCAGCAGCCAAGTTGGCCGGAGCTACGAGCAGTACTTC. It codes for CASSQVGRSYEQYF.

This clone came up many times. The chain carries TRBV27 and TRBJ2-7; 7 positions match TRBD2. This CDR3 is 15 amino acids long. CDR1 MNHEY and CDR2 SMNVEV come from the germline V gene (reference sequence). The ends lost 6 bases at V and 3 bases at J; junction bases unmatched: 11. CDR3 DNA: TGTGCCAGCAGGCTAGGGACTACACCTTACTACGAGCAGTACTTC. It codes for CASRLGTTPYYEQYF.

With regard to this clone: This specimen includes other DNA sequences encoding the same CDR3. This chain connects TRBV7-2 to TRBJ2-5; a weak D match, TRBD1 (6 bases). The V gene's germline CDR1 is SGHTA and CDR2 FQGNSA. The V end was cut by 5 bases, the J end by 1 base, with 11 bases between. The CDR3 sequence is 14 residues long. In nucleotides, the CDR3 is TGTGCCAGCAGCCCAGGACAGACCCAAGAGACCCAGTACTTC. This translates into CASSPGQTQETQYF.

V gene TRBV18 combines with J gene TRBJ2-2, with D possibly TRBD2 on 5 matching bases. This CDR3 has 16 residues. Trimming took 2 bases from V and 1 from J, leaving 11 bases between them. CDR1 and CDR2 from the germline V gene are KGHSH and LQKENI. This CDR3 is CASSPSAGLNTGELFF. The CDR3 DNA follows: TGTGCCAGCTCACCAAGCGCGGGCCTGAACACCGGGGAGCTGTTTTTT.

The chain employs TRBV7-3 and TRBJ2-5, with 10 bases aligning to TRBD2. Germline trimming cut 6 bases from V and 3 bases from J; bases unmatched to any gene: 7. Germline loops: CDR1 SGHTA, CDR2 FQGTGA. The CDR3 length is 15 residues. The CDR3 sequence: CASSPTAGGKETQYF. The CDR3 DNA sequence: TGTGCCAGCAGTCCGACAGCGGGAGGGAAAGAGACCCAGTACTTC.

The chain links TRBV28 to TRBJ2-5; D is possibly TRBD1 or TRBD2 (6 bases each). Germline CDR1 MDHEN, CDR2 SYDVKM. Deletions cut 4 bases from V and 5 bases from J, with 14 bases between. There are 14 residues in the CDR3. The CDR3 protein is CASSSGAGRETQYF. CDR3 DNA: TGTGCCAGCAGTTCGGGGGCAGGGAGGGAGACCCAGTACTTC.

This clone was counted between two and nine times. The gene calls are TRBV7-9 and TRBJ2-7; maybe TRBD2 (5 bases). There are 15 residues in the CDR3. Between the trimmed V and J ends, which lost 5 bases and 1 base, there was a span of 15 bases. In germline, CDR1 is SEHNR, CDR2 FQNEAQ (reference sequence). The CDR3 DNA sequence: TGTGCCAGCAGCCATTCACGGGGAGAATCCTACGAGCAGTACTTC. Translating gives CASSHSRGESYEQYF.

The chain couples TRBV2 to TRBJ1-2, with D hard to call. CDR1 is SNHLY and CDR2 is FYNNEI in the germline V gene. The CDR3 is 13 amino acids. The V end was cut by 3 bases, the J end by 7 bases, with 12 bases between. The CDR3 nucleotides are TGTGCCAGCAGTGACAGCGAGGCCTCTGGCTACACCTTC. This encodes CASSDSEASGYTF.

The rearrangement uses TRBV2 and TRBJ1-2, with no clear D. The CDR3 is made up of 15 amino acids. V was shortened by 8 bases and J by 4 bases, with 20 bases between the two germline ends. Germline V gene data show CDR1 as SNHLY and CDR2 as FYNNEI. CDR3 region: CASVATVAFSYGYTF. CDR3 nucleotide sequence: TGTGCCAGCGTTGCTACGGTGGCTTTTAGCTATGGCTACACCTTC.

The CDR3 DNA reads as TGTGCCAGCAGGCTAGCGAGGAACACCGGGGAGCTGTTTTTT. It yields the protein CASRLARNTGELFF. This rearrangement joins TRBV7-9 to TRBJ2-2, with a weak D call TRBD2 (6 bases). The V gene lost 6 bases and the J gene lost 1 base, with 9 bases spanning the gap. This CDR3 comprises 14 residues. Looked up from germline, CDR1 is SEHNR and CDR2 is FQNEAQ (reference sequence). The full variable domain, completed using reference TRBV7-9 and TRBJ2-2, is DTGVSQNPRHKITKRGQNVTFRCDPISEHNRLYWYRQTLGQGPEFLTYFQNEAQLEKSRLLSDRFSAERPKGSFSTLEIQRTEQGDSAMYLCASRLARNTGELFFGEGSRLTVL.

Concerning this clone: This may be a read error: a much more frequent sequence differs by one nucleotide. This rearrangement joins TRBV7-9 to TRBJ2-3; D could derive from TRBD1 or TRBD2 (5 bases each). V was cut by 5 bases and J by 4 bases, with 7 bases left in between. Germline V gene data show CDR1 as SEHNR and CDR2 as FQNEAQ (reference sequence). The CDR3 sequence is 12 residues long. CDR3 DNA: TGTGCCAGCAGCGTGGGGGCAGATACGCAGTATTTT. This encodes CASSVGADTQYF.

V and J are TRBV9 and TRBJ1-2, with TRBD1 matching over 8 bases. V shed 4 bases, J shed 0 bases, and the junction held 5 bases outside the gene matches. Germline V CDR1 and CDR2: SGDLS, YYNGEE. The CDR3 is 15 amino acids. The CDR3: CASSPGGYANYGYTF. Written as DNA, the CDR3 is TGTGCCAGCAGCCCAGGGGGCTATGCTAACTATGGCTACACCTTC.

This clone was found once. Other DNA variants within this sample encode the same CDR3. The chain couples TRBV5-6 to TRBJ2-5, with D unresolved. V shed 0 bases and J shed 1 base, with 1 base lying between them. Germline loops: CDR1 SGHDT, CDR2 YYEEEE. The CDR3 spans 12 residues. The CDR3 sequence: CASSLVQETQYF. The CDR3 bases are TGTGCCAGCAGCTTGGTCCAAGAGACCCAGTACTTC.

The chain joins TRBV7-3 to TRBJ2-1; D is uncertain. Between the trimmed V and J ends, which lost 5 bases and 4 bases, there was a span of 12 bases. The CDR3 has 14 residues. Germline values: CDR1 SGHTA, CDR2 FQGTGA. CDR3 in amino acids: CASSQKGVYNEQFF. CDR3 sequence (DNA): TGTGCCAGCAGCCAAAAAGGCGTGTACAATGAGCAGTTCTTC.

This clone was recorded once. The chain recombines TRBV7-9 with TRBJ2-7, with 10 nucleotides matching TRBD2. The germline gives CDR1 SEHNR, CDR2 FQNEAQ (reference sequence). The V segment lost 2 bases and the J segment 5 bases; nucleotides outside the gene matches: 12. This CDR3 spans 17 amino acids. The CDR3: CASSLIPSGSIDNEQYF. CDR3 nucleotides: TGTGCCAGCAGCTTAATTCCTAGCGGGAGTATTGATAACGAGCAGTACTTC.

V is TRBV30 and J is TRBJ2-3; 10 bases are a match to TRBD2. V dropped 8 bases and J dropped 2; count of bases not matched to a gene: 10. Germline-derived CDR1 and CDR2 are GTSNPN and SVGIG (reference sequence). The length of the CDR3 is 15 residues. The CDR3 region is CALAEGLAHTDTQYF. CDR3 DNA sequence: TGTGCCCTCGCGGAGGGACTAGCGCACACAGATACGCAGTATTTT.

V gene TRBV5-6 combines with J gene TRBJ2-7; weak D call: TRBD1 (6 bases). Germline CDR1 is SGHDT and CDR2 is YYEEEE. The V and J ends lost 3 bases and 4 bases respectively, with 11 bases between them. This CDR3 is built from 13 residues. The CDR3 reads CASSSLDRYEQYF. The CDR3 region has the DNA TGTGCCAGCAGCTCCCTGGACAGATACGAGCAGTACTTC.

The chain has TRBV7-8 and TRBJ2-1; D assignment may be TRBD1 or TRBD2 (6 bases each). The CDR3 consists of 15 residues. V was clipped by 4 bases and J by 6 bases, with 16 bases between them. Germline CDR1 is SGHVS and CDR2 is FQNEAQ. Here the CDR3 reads CASSSQLGGINEQFF. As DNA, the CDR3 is TGTGCCAGCAGCTCACAACTCGGGGGCATCAATGAGCAGTTCTTC.

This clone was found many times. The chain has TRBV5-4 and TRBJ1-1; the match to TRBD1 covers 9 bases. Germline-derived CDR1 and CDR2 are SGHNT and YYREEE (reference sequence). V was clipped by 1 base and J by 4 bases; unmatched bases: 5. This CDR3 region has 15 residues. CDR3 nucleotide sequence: TGTGCCAGCAGCTTGTTGGCGACAGGGGGCACTGAAGCTTTCTTT. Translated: CASSLLATGGTEAFF.

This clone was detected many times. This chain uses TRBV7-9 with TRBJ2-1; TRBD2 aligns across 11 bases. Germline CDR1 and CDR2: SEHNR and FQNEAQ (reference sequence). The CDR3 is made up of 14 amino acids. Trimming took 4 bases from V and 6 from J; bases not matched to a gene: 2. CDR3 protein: CASSSGLAVNEQFF. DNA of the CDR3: TGTGCCAGCAGCTCGGGACTAGCGGTCAATGAGCAGTTCTTC.

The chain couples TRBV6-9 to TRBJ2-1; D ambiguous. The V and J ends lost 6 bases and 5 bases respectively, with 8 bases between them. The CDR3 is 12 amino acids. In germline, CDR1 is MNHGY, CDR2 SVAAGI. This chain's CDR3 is CASRMEDNEQFF. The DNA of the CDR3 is TGTGCCAGCAGGATGGAAGACAATGAGCAGTTCTTC.

CDR3 in DNA: TGTGCCAGCTCACCACAGGGGGAAGACGGCTACACCTTC. It yields the protein CASSPQGEDGYTF. This chain joins TRBV18 and TRBJ1-2, with a weak D call TRBD1 (6 bases). CDR3 size: 13 residues. The germline gives CDR1 KGHSH, CDR2 LQKENI. Trimming cost V 1 base and J 8 bases, with 11 bases left between them.

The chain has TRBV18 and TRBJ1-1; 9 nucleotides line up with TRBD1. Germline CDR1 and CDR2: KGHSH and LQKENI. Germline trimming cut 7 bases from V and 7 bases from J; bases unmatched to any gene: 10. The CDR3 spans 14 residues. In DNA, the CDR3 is TGTGCCAGCTGGAACAGGGGGCGGAACGGTGAAGCTTTCTTT. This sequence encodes CASWNRGRNGEAFF.

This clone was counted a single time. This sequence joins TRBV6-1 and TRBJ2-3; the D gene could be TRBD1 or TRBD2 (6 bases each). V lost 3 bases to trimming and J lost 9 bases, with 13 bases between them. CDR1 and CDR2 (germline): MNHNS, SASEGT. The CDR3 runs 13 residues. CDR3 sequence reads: CASSDLTGRTQYF. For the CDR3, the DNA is TGTGCCAGCAGTGACCTTACAGGGAGGACGCAGTATTTT.